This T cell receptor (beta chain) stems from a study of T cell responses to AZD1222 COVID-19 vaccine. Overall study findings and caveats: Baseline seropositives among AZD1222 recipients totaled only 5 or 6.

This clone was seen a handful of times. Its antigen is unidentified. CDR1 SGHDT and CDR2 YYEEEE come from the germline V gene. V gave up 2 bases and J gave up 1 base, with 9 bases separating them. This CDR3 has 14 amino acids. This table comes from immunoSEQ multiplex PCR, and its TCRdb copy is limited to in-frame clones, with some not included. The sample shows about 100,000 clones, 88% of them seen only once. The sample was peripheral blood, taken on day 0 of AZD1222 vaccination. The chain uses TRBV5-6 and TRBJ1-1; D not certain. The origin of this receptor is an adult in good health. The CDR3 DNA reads TGTGCCAGCAGCTTATGGAACAGGAACACTGAAGCTTTCTTT. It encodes CASSLWNRNTEAFF. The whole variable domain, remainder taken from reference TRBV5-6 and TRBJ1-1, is DAGVTQSPTHLIKTRGQQVTLRCSPKSGHDTVSWYQQALGQGPQFIFQYYEEEERQRGNFPDRFSGHQFPNYSSELNVNALLLGDSALYLCASSLWNRNTEAFFGQGTRLTVV.